This T cell receptor beta chain emerged from a study of T cells in Graves' hyperthyroidism and ophthalmopathy. TCR beta CDR3 region amplification was performed from RNA transcripts. Primed by the HTBI set, a first-round RT-PCR was run on the TCR CDR3. TCRdb called the multiplex PCR reads again in MiXCR, with one record for every CDR3 protein. The sample lists roughly 570,000 distinct CDR3 sequences, around 45% occurring once. V lost 4 bases and J 11 bases, leaving 11 bases between the germline ends. Per germline, CDR1 SNHLY and CDR2 FYNNEI. This CDR3 is 11 amino acids long. This TCR was sampled from a woman aged 18-29 years with Graves' hyperthyroidism. The V gene is TRBV2, the J gene TRBJ1-1; D gene unclear. The sequenced sample was peripheral blood or thyroid tissue (not recorded which). CDR3 amino acids: CASSVTNGAFF. Written as DNA, the CDR3 is TGTGCCAGCAGTGTGACTAATGGGGCTTTCTTT.